A selection of T cell receptor beta chains follows, all from one sample in a study of T cells in Graves' hyperthyroidism and ophthalmopathy. TCRdb recomputed calls from the multiplex PCR reads with MiXCR, one row per CDR3 protein. The data contain fewer than 350,000 distinct CDR3 sequences, approximately 16% of them singletons. Sequenced input: blood. These TCRs come from a woman aged 50 to 60 with Graves' hyperthyroidism that later progressed to Graves' ophthalmopathy. Each CDR3 is given with its conserved first and last residue. D genes are given only for firm matches. Clone size is not always given. Where it is, it says once, few, many or a class for expanded clones.

NA	TRBV18	NA	TRBJ2-2	CASSPRDPNTGELFF	TGTGCCAGCTCACCGAGGGACCCGAACACCGGGGAGCTGTTTTTT
many	TRBV11-2	NA	TRBJ2-2	CASSAGGTVTGELFF	TGTGCCAGCAGCGCGGGTGGGACTGTAACCGGGGAGCTGTTTTTT
many	TRBV5-1	NA	TRBJ2-1	CASSFSTNFGNEQFF	TGCGCCAGCAGCTTTAGTACTAACTTCGGAAATGAGCAGTTCTTC
many	TRBV9	NA	TRBJ1-2	CASSARRTDLYGYTF	TGTGCCAGCAGCGCTCGACGGACAGATCTCTATGGCTACACCTTC
many	TRBV30	NA	TRBJ1-5	CAFGTFSSNQPQHF	TGTGCCTTCGGGACCTTCTCGAGCAATCAGCCCCAGCATTTT
NA	TRBV7-6	TRBD1	TRBJ1-5	CASSVGQGNSNQPQHF	TGTGCCAGCAGCGTGGGACAGGGGAATAGCAATCAGCCCCAGCATTTT
many	TRBV2	NA	TRBJ2-7	CASSGAGEQYF	TGTGCCAGCAGTGGCGCTGGGGAGCAGTACTTC
many	TRBV6-1	NA	TRBJ1-2	CASSSSVTNYGYTF	TGTGCCAGCAGTAGCTCAGTAACCAACTATGGCTACACCTTC
many	TRBV20-1	TRBD1	TRBJ2-1	CSARDRVSGYNEQFF	TGCAGTGCTAGGGACAGGGTCTCAGGCTACAATGAGCAGTTCTTC
NA	TRBV9	NA	TRBJ1-5	CASSPGGGYNQPQHF	TGTGCCAGCAGTCCAGGTGGGGGTTATAATCAGCCCCAGCATTTT
few	TRBV10-1	NA	TRBJ1-2	CASSDSENYGYTF	TGCGCCAGCAGTGACAGCGAAAACTATGGCTACACCTTC
once	TRBV7-9	NA	TRBJ1-1	CASSHDGTEAFF	TGTGCCAGCAGCCATGACGGGACTGAAGCTTTCTTT
many	TRBV5-1	NA	TRBJ1-5	CASSLTGSPHQPQHF	TGCGCCAGCAGCTTGACAGGCAGCCCTCATCAGCCCCAGCATTTT
NA	TRBV20-1	NA	TRBJ2-7	CSASRLLNSYEQYF	TGCAGTGCTAGTAGACTACTAAACTCCTACGAGCAGTACTTC
many	TRBV7-9	NA	TRBJ2-5	CASSWGGAQETQYF	TGTGCCAGCAGCTGGGGGGGCGCGCAAGAGACCCAGTACTTC
few	TRBV2	NA	TRBJ2-3	CASNRRADTQYF	TGTGCCAGCAACAGACGGGCAGATACGCAGTATTTT
many	TRBV13	NA	TRBJ2-7	CASSAPDFRGTYEQYF	TGTGCCAGCAGCGCCCCGGACTTTAGGGGAACCTACGAGCAGTACTTC
many	TRBV20-1	NA	TRBJ2-3	CSATAGQVTDTQYF	TGCAGTGCTACAGCCGGCCAAGTCACAGATACGCAGTATTTT
once	TRBV20-1	NA	TRBJ2-1	CSASYTGAPGEQFF	TGCAGTGCCAGCTATACAGGAGCCCCCGGTGAGCAGTTCTTC
many	TRBV29-1	TRBD1	TRBJ2-1	CSVGQGFSYNEQFF	TGCAGCGTAGGACAGGGGTTCTCCTACAATGAGCAGTTCTTC
many	TRBV18	TRBD1	TRBJ2-7	CASSPSTGLTYEQYF	TGTGCCAGCTCACCGTCGACAGGGCTCACCTACGAGCAGTACTTC
many	TRBV5-1	TRBD1	TRBJ2-7	CASSSPGGGSGYEQYF	TGCGCCAGCAGCTCCCCAGGGGGCGGCAGCGGCTACGAGCAGTACTTC
NA	TRBV12-3/TRBV12-4	NA	TRBJ1-2	CASSFRSGQGTGYGYTF	TGTGCCAGCAGTTTTAGATCGGGGCAAGGAACAGGCTATGGCTACACCTTC
NA	TRBV19	TRBD2	TRBJ2-7	CASSITGTTYEQYF	TGTGCCAGTAGTATAACCGGGACTACCTACGAGCAGTACTTC
few	TRBV9	NA	TRBJ2-5	CASSVFADPSQETQYF	TGTGCCAGCAGCGTTTTTGCGGACCCTTCTCAAGAGACCCAGTACTTC
many	TRBV5-1	NA	TRBJ2-6	CASSTGPQGGANVLTF	TGCGCCAGCAGCACGGGCCCACAAGGAGGGGCCAACGTCCTGACTTTC
NA	TRBV6-1	NA	TRBJ2-3	CASSSEWTATDTQYF	TGTGCCAGCAGTTCTGAGTGGACGGCGACAGATACGCAGTATTTT
many	TRBV5-1	TRBD1	TRBJ2-2	CASTRTGQGTGELFF	TGCGCCAGCACCCGGACGGGACAGGGAACCGGGGAGCTGTTTTTT
many	TRBV27	TRBD2	TRBJ2-3	CASGLAGGLGPDTQYF	TGTGCCAGCGGACTAGCGGGAGGCCTTGGCCCAGATACGCAGTATTTT
many	TRBV27	TRBD2	TRBJ2-2	CASRAGTSGRVGGELFF	TGTGCCAGCAGGGCCGGGACTAGCGGGAGGGTAGGCGGGGAGCTGTTTTTT
NA	TRBV7-9	NA	TRBJ1-1	CASSLAIGQAQAFF	TGTGCCAGCAGCTTAGCGATAGGGCAGGCCCAAGCTTTCTTT
NA	TRBV10-2	TRBD2	TRBJ2-3	CASRGPWTSSSTDTQYF	TGCGCCAGCAGGGGCCCTTGGACTAGCTCTAGCACAGATACGCAGTATTTT
many	TRBV28	TRBD2	TRBJ2-1	CAWSASGRGWEQFF	TGTGCCTGGTCGGCTAGCGGGAGGGGATGGGAGCAGTTCTTC
many	TRBV20-1	NA	TRBJ2-5	CSAPFLSGETQYF	TGCAGTGCTCCTTTCTTGTCAGGGGAGACCCAGTACTTC
many	TRBV28	TRBD2	TRBJ2-1	CASRRRESRNEQFF	TGTGCCAGCAGGCGGCGGGAGAGTCGCAATGAGCAGTTCTTC
NA	TRBV10-3	NA	TRBJ1-4	CAISSGDGDEKLFF	TGTGCCATCAGTAGCGGGGATGGGGATGAAAAACTGTTTTTT
many	TRBV11-2	TRBD1	TRBJ2-6	CASSFQPGQGSGANVLTF	TGTGCCAGCAGCTTCCAACCGGGACAGGGGTCTGGGGCCAACGTCCTGACTTTC
many	TRBV28	TRBD2	TRBJ2-2	CASSRGREGPNGTGELFF	TGTGCCAGCAGCCGCGGGCGGGAGGGCCCTAATGGCACCGGGGAGCTGTTTTTT
few	TRBV3-1	NA	TRBJ2-2	CASSHPRNTGELFF	TGTGCCAGCAGCCACCCCAGGAACACCGGGGAGCTGTTTTTT
many	TRBV2	NA	TRBJ2-5	CASSPLVYQETQYF	TGTGCCAGCAGTCCACTAGTTTACCAAGAGACCCAGTACTTC
many	TRBV7-3	NA	TRBJ2-3	CASSFEGSTPDTQYF	TGTGCCAGCAGCTTCGAAGGTTCCACCCCAGATACGCAGTATTTT
few	TRBV15	NA	TRBJ1-1	CATSRTGLSTEAFF	TGTGCCACCAGCAGAACGGGGTTGAGCACTGAAGCTTTCTTT
many	TRBV6-1	NA	TRBJ2-1	CASSDGDRNEQFF	TGTGCCAGCAGTGACGGGGACCGTAATGAGCAGTTCTTC
NA	TRBV3-1	NA	TRBJ2-3	CASSQGSWDTQYF	TGTGCCAGCAGCCAAGGGAGTTGGGATACGCAGTATTTT
many	TRBV6-2/TRBV6-3	NA	TRBJ2-7	CASSYREEVYEQYF	TGTGCCAGCAGTTACAGGGAAGAGGTCTACGAGCAGTACTTC
NA	TRBV10-2	NA	TRBJ2-7	CASKGIESYEQYF	TGCGCCAGCAAAGGGATAGAGTCCTACGAGCAGTACTTC
many	TRBV11-2	NA	TRBJ2-5	CASYPTLAQETQYF	TGTGCCAGCTACCCCACCCTCGCGCAAGAGACCCAGTACTTC
many	TRBV11-2	NA	TRBJ2-1	CASSPISGRDEQFF	TGTGCCAGCAGCCCCATCTCAGGGCGGGATGAGCAGTTCTTC
many	TRBV18	NA	TRBJ2-5	CASSAAHSRETQYF	TGTGCCAGCTCCGCGGCGCATTCTAGGGAGACCCAGTACTTC
once	TRBV19	TRBD2	TRBJ2-7	CASGQRDPYEQYF	TGTGCCAGCGGTCAGCGGGATCCCTACGAGCAGTACTTC
many	TRBV5-8	TRBD2	TRBJ2-7	CASSLSSGIDYEQYF	TGTGCCAGCAGCTTGAGTAGCGGGATCGACTACGAGCAGTACTTC
many	TRBV11-2	NA	TRBJ2-7	CASSPTAGKRFYEQYF	TGTGCCAGCAGCCCTACCGCAGGAAAACGTTTCTACGAGCAGTACTTC
many	TRBV2	TRBD1	TRBJ1-3	CASSGQGTFSGNTIYF	TGTGCCAGCTCGGGACAGGGGACCTTCTCTGGAAACACCATATATTTT
many	TRBV11-3	TRBD2	TRBJ2-1	CASSLRGTSGINEQFF	TGTGCCAGCAGCCTAAGGGGGACTAGCGGGATCAATGAGCAGTTCTTC
many	TRBV18	NA	TRBJ1-1	CASSPSGQLNTEAFF	TGTGCCAGCTCACCATCCGGACAGTTGAACACTGAAGCTTTCTTT